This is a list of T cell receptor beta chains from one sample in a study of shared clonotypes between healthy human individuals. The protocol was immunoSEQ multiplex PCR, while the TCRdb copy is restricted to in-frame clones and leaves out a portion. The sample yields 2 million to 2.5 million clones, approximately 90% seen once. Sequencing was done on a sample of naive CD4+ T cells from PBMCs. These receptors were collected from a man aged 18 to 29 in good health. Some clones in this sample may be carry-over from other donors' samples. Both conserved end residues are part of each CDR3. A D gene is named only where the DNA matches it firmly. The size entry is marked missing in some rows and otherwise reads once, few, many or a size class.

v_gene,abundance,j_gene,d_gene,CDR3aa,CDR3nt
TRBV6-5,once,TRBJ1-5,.,CASSKQGNQPQHF,TGTGCCAGCAGCAAGCAGGGGAACCAGCCCCAGCATTTT
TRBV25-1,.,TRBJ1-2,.,CASSESFGWLYGYTF,TGTGCCAGCAGTGAAAGCTTTGGATGGCTGTATGGCTACACCTTC
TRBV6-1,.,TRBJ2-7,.,CASTGIIYEQYF,TGTGCCAGCACCGGGATTATCTACGAGCAGTACTTC
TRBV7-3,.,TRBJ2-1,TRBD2,CASSSLGLVNNEQFF,TGTGCCAGCAGCTCGCTAGGACTAGTTAACAATGAGCAGTTCTTC
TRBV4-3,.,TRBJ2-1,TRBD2,CASSQGPLTSQTLLGEQFF,TGCGCCAGCAGCCAGGGCCCGCTGACTAGCCAAACACTACTAGGAGAGCAGTTCTTC
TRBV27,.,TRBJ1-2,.,CASSLVSGANYGYTF,TGTGCCAGCAGTTTAGTCTCAGGGGCTAACTATGGCTACACCTTC
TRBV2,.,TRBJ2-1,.,CASREDSYNEQFF,TGTGCCAGCAGGGAGGACTCTTACAATGAGCAGTTCTTC
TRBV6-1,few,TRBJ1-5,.,CVTEFPGTGNQPQHF,TGTGTAACGGAATTTCCGGGGACTGGAAATCAGCCCCAGCATTTT
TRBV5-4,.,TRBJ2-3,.,CASSSPAFTDTQYF,TGTGCCAGCAGCTCTCCGGCCTTCACAGATACGCAGTATTTT
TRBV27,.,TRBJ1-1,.,CASSLKPPGGGYEGAFF,TGTGCCAGCAGTTTAAAACCCCCCGGGGGAGGGTACGAAGGAGCTTTCTTT
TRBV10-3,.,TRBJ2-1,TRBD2,CAISEASGRGGGGNEQFF,TGTGCCATCAGTGAAGCTAGCGGGAGGGGTGGAGGAGGCAATGAGCAGTTCTTC
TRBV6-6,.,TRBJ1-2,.,CASTSASGVYGYTF,TGTGCCAGCACCTCGGCCTCGGGGGTATATGGCTACACCTTC
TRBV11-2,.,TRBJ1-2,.,CASSPAFRVEAYGYTF,TGTGCCAGCAGCCCAGCCTTTCGGGTGGAAGCCTATGGCTACACCTTC
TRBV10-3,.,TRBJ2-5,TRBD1,CAISDLDRAQETQYF,TGTGCCATCAGTGACTTGGACAGGGCCCAAGAGACCCAGTACTTC
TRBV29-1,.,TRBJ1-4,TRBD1,CSATQTGAEKLFF,TGCAGCGCCACTCAGACAGGGGCTGAAAAACTGTTTTTT
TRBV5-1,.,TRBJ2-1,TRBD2,CASSLLAGFEQFF,TGCGCCAGCAGCTTACTAGCGGGTTTTGAGCAGTTCTTC
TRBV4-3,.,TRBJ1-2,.,CASSQDRGPDVYGYTF,TGCGCCAGCAGCCAAGACCGGGGGCCGGACGTCTATGGCTACACCTTC
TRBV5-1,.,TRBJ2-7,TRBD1,CASSNRGEQYF,TGCGCCAGCAGCAACAGGGGCGAGCAGTACTTC
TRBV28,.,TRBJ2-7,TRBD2,CASSPSSSGTYEQYF,TGTGCCAGCAGTCCGTCATCTAGCGGGACTTACGAGCAGTACTTC
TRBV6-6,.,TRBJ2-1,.,CASSYSGAANEQFF,TGTGCCAGCAGTTACTCGGGAGCGGCCAATGAGCAGTTCTTC